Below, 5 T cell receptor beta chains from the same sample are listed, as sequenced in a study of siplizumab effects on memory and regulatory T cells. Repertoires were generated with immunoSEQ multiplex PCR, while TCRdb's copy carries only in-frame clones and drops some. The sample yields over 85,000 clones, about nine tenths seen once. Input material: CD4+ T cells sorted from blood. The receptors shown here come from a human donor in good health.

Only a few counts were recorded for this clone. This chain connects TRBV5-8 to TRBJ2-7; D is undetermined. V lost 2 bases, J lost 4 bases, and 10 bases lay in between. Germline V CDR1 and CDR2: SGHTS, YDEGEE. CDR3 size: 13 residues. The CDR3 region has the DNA TGTGCCAGCAGCTTAGGAGCGAGGTACGAGCAGTACTTC. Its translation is CASSLGARYEQYF.

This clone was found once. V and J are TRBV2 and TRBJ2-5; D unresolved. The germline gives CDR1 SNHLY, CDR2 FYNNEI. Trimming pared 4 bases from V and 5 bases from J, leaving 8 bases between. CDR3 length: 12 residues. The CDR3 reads CASSALEETQYF. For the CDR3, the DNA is TGTGCCAGCAGTGCACTTGAGGAGACCCAGTACTTC.

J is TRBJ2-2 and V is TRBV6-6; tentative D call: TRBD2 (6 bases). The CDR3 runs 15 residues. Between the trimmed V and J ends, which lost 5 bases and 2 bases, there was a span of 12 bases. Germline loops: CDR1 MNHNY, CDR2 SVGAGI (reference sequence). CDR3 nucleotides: TGTGCCAGCAGTGCCCGGGAGCTAAACACCGGGGAGCTGTTTTTT. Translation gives CASSARELNTGELFF.

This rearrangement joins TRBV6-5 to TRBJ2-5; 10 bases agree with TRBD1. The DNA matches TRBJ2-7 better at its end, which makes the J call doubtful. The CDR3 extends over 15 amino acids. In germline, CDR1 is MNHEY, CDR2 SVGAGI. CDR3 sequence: CASSRPGQGTGEQYF. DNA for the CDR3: TGTGCCAGCAGTCGACCGGGACAGGGGACGGGCGAGCAGTACTTC.

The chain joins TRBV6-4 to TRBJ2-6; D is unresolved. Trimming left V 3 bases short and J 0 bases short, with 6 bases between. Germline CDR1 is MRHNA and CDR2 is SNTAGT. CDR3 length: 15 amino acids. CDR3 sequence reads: CASSESYSGANVLTF. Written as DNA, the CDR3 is TGTGCCAGCAGTGAGAGTTACTCTGGGGCCAACGTCCTGACTTTC.